These 16 T cell receptor gamma chains originate from one sample sequenced in a study of Vδ1+ human thymocytes. Study results and limitations: Thymic TRG and TRD repertoires appeared highly polyclonal, with Gaussian CDR3 length distributions.

Sequences come from RNA converted to cDNA by reverse transcription. Multiplex PCR used pooled V-gene forward primers and a constant-region reverse primer to amplify CDR3s. TCRdb re-called clones from the multiplex PCR reads via CATT. Found here are 20,000 to 25,000 gamma-chain clones, roughly 15% of them singletons; the top ten hold under 2.5%. For these receptors, no antigen is known. The sample comprised Vdelta1+ gamma-delta thymocytes from the thymus. This sample's subset: FACS-sorted CD3+ TCRalphabeta- TCRVdelta1+ TCRVdelta2- thymocytes. The receptor source for this set is a child less than two years old who had congenital heart surgery.

This clone was observed a few times. A read error may produce the germline difference seen at one junction end. This rearrangement joins TRGV2 to TRGJ1 or TRGJ2. There are 11 residues in the CDR3. Germline V gene lookup returns CDR1 EGSNGY and CDR2 YDSYNSKV. As DNA, the CDR3 is TGTGCCACCTGGGCCGGGGGGAAGAAACTCTTT. Translation gives CATWAGGKKLF.

The chain couples TRGV4 to TRGJ1 or TRGJ2. This CDR3 contains 13 residues. The V and J ends lost 1 base and 6 bases, in that order; junction bases with no gene match: 6. The germline V gene has CDR1 EGSTGY and CDR2 YDSYTSSV. The CDR3 loop is CATWDGSAYKKLF. In DNA, the CDR3 is TGTGCCACCTGGGATGGTTCTGCTTATAAGAAACTCTTT.

The sample holds a few counts of this clone. Additional DNA sequences in this sample encode the identical CDR3. This sequence joins TRGV9 and TRGJP2. The CDR3 totals 14 residues. The V segment lost 0 bases and the J segment 4 bases; nucleotides outside the gene matches: 2. CDR1 GITISATS and CDR2 ISYDGTV come from the germline V gene (reference sequence). CDR3 DNA: TGTGCCTTGTGGGAGGTGCCTAGTGATTGGATCAAGACGTTT. As protein: CALWEVPSDWIKTF.

This chain uses TRGV4 with TRGJ1 or TRGJ2. Germline CDR1 is EGSTGY and CDR2 is YDSYTSSV. The CDR3 is made up of 16 amino acids. V trimming: 6 bases; J trimming: 10 bases; junction bases outside the gene matches: 24. The CDR3 DNA follows: TGTGCCACCTGGCTTAGAACGACGATTTCGCTGAGGAAGAAACTCTTT. It encodes CATWLRTTISLRKKLF.

This clone is labeled medium-sized. Different DNA sequences within this sample yield the same CDR3. V and J are TRGV2 and TRGJ1 or TRGJ2. V shed 0 bases and J 2 bases; nucleotides not matched to a gene: 4. The germline CDR1 and CDR2 sequences are EGSNGY and YDSYNSKV. The CDR3 is 14 residues long. The CDR3, as DNA: TGTGCCACCTGGGACGGGCCGGATTATTATAAGAAACTCTTT. Its protein is CATWDGPDYYKKLF.

Note on this clone: Other nucleotide sequences in the sample specify the same CDR3. This chain connects TRGV9 to TRGJ1 or TRGJ2. The CDR3 runs 14 residues. Losses at the gene ends were 3 bases for V and 0 bases for J; bases not matched to a gene: 5. Germline V CDR1 and CDR2: GITISATS, ISYDGTV (reference sequence). This CDR3 reads CALWEPMNYYKKLF. CDR3 coding DNA: TGTGCCTTGTGGGAGCCCATGAATTATTATAAGAAACTCTTT.

This clone was seen a few times. The sample holds other DNA sequences that translate to the same CDR3. The chain couples TRGV4 to TRGJP2. The CDR3 loop spans 12 amino acids. CDR1 and CDR2 (germline): EGSTGY, YDSYTSSV. The CDR3 nucleotides are TGTGCTACTTATAGTAGTGATTGGATCAAGACGTTT. Residues: CATYSSDWIKTF.

The table lists this clone with a few counts. The chain has TRGV8 and TRGJ1 or TRGJ2. This CDR3 has 15 amino acids. The germline V gene has CDR1 VENAVY and CDR2 YDSYNSRV. V was clipped by 0 bases and J by 7 bases; unmatched bases: 12. The chain's CDR3 is CATWDRRNRLYKKLF. The CDR3 bases are TGTGCCACCTGGGATAGGCGCAATAGGCTCTATAAGAAACTCTTT.

This chain joins TRGV9 and TRGJ1 or TRGJ2. V trimming: 1 base; J trimming: 9 bases; junction bases outside the gene matches: 9. Germline V gives CDR1 GITISATS, CDR2 ISYDGTV (reference sequence). The CDR3 has 13 residues. In DNA, the CDR3 is TGTGCCTTGTGGGAGGTTCTAAAGACTAAGAAACTCTTT. It codes for CALWEVLKTKKLF.

This rearrangement joins TRGV3 to TRGJ1 or TRGJ2. The germline gives CDR1 VTNTFY, CDR2 YDVSTARD (reference sequence). The CDR3 totals 17 residues. V was clipped by 0 bases and J by 1 base; unmatched bases: 12. In DNA, the CDR3 is TGTGCCACCTGGGACAGGCGGGCGATCTTAAATTATTATAAGAAACTCTTT. Translating gives CATWDRRAILNYYKKLF.

A note on this clone: The junction does not match germline at one end; this may be a read error. The chain uses TRGV4 and TRGJP2. CDR3 length: 14 amino acids. Germline V gene data show CDR1 as EGSTGY and CDR2 as YDSYTSSV. CDR3 bases: TGTGCCACCTGGAATGGGGGGGGTCATTGGATCAAGACGTTT. It encodes CATWNGGGHWIKTF.

The table lists this clone with a few counts. The V and J genes are TRGV2 and TRGJ1 or TRGJ2. The CDR3 contains 13 residues. Unmatched junction bases numbered 10, after V lost 0 bases and J lost 11 bases. Germline V gives CDR1 EGSNGY, CDR2 YDSYNSKV. CDR3 nucleotide sequence: TGTGCCACCTGGGACGGGCCAGGGAAAGAGAAACTCTTT. Protein product: CATWDGPGKEKLF.

This clone was seen a few times. The chain couples TRGV9 to TRGJ1 or TRGJ2. Trimming took 0 bases from V and 6 from J; bases not matched to a gene: 5. The CDR3 contains 13 residues. CDR1 is GITISATS and CDR2 is ISYDGTV in the germline V gene (reference sequence). CDR3 nucleotide sequence: TGTGCCTTGTGGGAGGTGCTGGTTTATAAGAAACTCTTT. Encoded protein: CALWEVLVYKKLF.

This clone was counted a few times. The chain employs TRGV9 and TRGJ1 or TRGJ2. The CDR3 sequence is 14 residues long. Germline V CDR1 and CDR2: GITISATS, ISYDGTV (reference sequence). J was trimmed by 3 bases and V by 2 bases; bases with no gene match: 7. DNA for the CDR3: TGTGCCTTGTGGGAGGCTGGGGGTTATTATAAGAAACTCTTT. Translating gives CALWEAGGYYKKLF.

Sample share makes this clone medium-sized. The same CDR3 arises from other DNA sequences in this sample as well. The V call is TRGV9, the J call TRGJP. CDR3 length: 16 residues. Germline V gene sequence: CDR1 GITISATS, CDR2 ISYDGTV (reference sequence). Unmatched junction bases numbered 3, after V lost 0 bases and J lost 7 bases. CDR3 sequence: CALWEVQELGKKIKVF. For the CDR3, the DNA is TGTGCCTTGTGGGAGGTGCAGGAGTTGGGCAAAAAAATCAAGGTATTT.

V gene TRGV4 combines with J gene TRGJ1 or TRGJ2. In germline, CDR1 is EGSTGY, CDR2 YDSYTSSV. There are 16 residues in the CDR3. J was trimmed by 3 bases and V by 4 bases; bases with no gene match: 15. The CDR3 is CATWDGPLLGYYKKLF. Here the CDR3 DNA reads TGTGCCACCTGGGACGGGCCTCTATTGGGTTATTATAAGAAACTCTTT.